Sequencing of this TCR beta chain was carried out in a study of blood T cells in healthy people across ages. The length of the CDR3 is 15 residues. The J segment lost 3 bases and the V segment lost 2 bases, leaving 2 bases of the junction unmatched. Germline V gene sequence: CDR1 SGDLS, CDR2 YYNGEE. The use of a sample-barcoded 5' primer and a J-beta primer mix characterized a second PCR of roughly 6 to 11 cycles. TCRdb independently ran MiXCR on the 5' RACE reads; one entry per CDR3 protein. Of 650,000 to 800,000 distinct CDR3 sequences listed, more than 40% were seen once; the top ten hold under 20%. In its sample, this clonotype was seen a few times.

The sequence was obtained from a man aged 60-69 years in good health. Sequencing input: blood. The rearrangement joins TRBV9 to TRBJ2-1; TRBD2 matches at 10 bases. The CDR3 bases are TGTGCCAGCAGCGTTCTAGCGGGGGACTACAATGAGCAGTTCTTC. Translating it yields CASSVLAGDYNEQFF.